This is a list of T cell receptor beta chains from one sample in a study of blood T cell repertoires in COVID-19. Generated by immunoSEQ multiplex PCR, the TCRdb table keeps only in-frame clones and is missing some. The table shows some 230,000 clones, with about 88% occurring only once. The specimen sequenced was peripheral blood. The receptors come from a man aged 35-49 years with acute or convalescent COVID-19. Both conserved end residues are trimmed from each CDR3. D genes are given only for firm matches.

ASSLGQGNSPLH,12,TRBV6-5,TRBJ1-6,TRBD1
ASRPNRFYEQY,11,TRBV6-5,TRBJ2-7,.
AWSPRGGEAF,10,TRBV30,TRBJ1-1,.
ASSLAGRRGYGYT,13,TRBV28,TRBJ1-2,.
ASSPEDRVYGYT,12,TRBV19,TRBJ1-2,TRBD1
ASSLGGTGIGGNTIY,15,TRBV28,TRBJ1-3,TRBD1
ASRLEGAGTEAF,12,TRBV7-9,TRBJ1-1,TRBD1
ASSGQPGTVPGELF,14,TRBV11-1,TRBJ2-2,.
ASSLGPTAGGMDTQY,15,TRBV5-4,TRBJ2-3,TRBD2
ASSGPAGRQY,10,TRBV11-2,TRBJ2-3,.
AWSGDRGRSPLH,12,TRBV30,TRBJ1-6,TRBD1